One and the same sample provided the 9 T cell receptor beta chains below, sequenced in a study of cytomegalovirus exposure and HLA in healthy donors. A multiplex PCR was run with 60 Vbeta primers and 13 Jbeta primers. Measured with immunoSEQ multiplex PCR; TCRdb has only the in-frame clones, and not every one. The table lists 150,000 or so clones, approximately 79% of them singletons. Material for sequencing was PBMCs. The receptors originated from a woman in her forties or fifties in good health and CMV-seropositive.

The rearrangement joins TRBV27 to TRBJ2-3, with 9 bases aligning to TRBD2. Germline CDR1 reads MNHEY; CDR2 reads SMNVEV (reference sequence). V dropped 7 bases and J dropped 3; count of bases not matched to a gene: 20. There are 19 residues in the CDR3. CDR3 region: CASTPLAASGMIDTDTQYF. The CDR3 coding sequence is TGTGCCAGCACCCCCTTGGCGGCTAGCGGGATGATAGATACAGATACGCAGTATTTT.

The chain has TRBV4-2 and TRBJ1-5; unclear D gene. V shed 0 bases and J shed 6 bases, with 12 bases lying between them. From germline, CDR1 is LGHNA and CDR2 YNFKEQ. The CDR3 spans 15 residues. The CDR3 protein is CASSQDISGGQPQHF. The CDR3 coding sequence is TGTGCCAGCAGCCAAGATATCTCCGGCGGTCAGCCCCAGCATTTT.

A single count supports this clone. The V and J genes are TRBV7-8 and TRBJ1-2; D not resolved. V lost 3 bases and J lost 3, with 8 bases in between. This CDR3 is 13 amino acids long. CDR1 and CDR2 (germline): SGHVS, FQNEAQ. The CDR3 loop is CASSFTTYYGYTF. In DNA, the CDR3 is TGTGCCAGCAGCTTTACGACATACTATGGCTACACCTTC.

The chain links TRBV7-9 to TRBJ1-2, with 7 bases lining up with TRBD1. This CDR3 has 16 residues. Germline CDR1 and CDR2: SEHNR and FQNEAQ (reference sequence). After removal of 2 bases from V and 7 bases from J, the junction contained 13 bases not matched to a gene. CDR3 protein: CASSLYDREVSSGYTF. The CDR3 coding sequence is TGTGCCAGCAGCTTATATGACAGGGAAGTCTCCTCTGGCTACACCTTC.

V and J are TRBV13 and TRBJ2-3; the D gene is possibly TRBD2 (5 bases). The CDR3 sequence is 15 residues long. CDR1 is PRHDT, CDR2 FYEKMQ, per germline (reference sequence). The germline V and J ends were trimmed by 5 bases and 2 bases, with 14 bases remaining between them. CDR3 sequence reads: CASSPISDNTDTQYF. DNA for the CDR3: TGTGCCAGCAGCCCAATTAGCGACAACACAGATACGCAGTATTTT. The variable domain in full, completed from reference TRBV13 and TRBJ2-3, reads AAGVIQSPRHLIKEKRETATLKCYPIPRHDTVYWYQQGPGQDPQFLISFYEKMQSDKGSIPDRFSAQQFSDYHSELNMSSLELGDSALYFCASSPISDNTDTQYFGPGTRLTVL.

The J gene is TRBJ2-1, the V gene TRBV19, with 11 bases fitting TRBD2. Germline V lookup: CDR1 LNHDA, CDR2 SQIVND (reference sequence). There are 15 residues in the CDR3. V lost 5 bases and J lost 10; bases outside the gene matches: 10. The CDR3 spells CASSFHSGGAVEQFF. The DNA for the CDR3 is TGTGCCAGTAGTTTCCATAGCGGGGGGGCAGTAGAGCAGTTCTTC.

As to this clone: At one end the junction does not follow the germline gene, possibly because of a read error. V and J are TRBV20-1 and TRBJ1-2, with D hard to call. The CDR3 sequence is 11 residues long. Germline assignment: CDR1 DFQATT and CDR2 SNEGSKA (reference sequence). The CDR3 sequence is CSAREVPDLAF. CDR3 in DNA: TGCAGTGCTAGAGAAGTCCCGGACTTGGCCTTC.

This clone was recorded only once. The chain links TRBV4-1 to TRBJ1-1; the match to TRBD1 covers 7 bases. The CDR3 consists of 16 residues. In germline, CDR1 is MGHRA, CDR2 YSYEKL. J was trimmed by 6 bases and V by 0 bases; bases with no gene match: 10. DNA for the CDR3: TGCGCCAGCAGCCAAGAAGCGGCAGGGGGTTTTTCTGAAGCTTTCTTT. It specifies CASSQEAAGGFSEAFF.

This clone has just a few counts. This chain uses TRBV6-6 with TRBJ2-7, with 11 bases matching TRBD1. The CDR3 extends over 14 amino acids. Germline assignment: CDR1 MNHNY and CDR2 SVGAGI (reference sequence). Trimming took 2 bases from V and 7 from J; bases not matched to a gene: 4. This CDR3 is CASSYPGQGEEQYF. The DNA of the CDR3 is TGTGCCAGCAGTTACCCGGGACAGGGGGAAGAGCAGTACTTC.